The T cell receptor beta chain under discussion was sequenced for a study of blood T cells in healthy people across ages. Total RNA was isolated from each sample in quantities of at least 5 micrograms. The study's findings and limits: A roughly linear fall in TCR beta diversity per million T cells was seen with increasing age.

This clonotype was counted a few times. What it binds is not known. From germline, CDR1 is DFQATT and CDR2 SNEGSKA (reference sequence). V shed 7 bases and J 1 base; nucleotides not matched to a gene: 7. This CDR3 has 14 amino acids. It was with a sample-barcoded 5' primer and a J-beta primer mix that a second PCR of roughly 6 to 12 cycles was run. TCRdb re-analysed the 5' RACE reads in MiXCR, keeping a single row per CDR3 protein. The table has approximately 1,000,000 distinct CDR3 sequences, roughly 45% seen once. The TCR was taken from a woman aged 55-69 years in good health. Sequenced: blood. The chain links TRBV20-1 to TRBJ2-5; 9 bases agree with TRBD1. The DNA of the CDR3 is TGCAGTGTGATCCGACAGGGGGTCCAAGAGACCCAGTACTTC. It translates to CSVIRQGVQETQYF.